This TCR beta chain was retrieved from a study of T cell clonality in common variable immunodeficiency. Here immunoSEQ multiplex PCR was the method, and the copy in TCRdb shows in-frame clones only, minus some. Sampling found 40,000 to 50,000 clones, none seen once. Study results and caveats: Compared with healthy controls, CVID subjects showed increased TCRbeta clonality, mostly in about a third. Fewer deletions and N-nucleotide insertions were reportedly seen in common variable immunodeficiency TCR beta sequences. Compared with controls, CVID subjects had fewer shared TCRbeta clones.

This clone was observed at least ten times. The antigen remains unidentified. The read is 3 residues too short to cover the CDR3 end, so that end is filled in from the germline J gene. The germline V gene encodes CDR1 SGHTA and CDR2 FQGNSA. This CDR3 is 13 amino acids long. Trimming took 1 base from V and 1 from J, leaving 4 bases between them. Source material: peripheral blood mononuclear cells. The chain uses TRBV7-2 and TRBJ2-5; D not certain. The clonotype comes from a person between 18 and 70 years old in good health. CDR3 bases read: TGTGCCAGCAGCTTAGGGGCCCAAGAGACC. This sequence encodes CASSLGAQET. The whole CDR3 protein is CASSLGAQETQYF.